This T cell receptor (beta chain) was captured in a study of blood T cell repertoires in COVID-19 (dated by TCRdb to the early 2020s). About the full investigation: Collaborator samples came from the United States, Italy and Spain and covered acute and convalescent phases of COVID-19. Nearly every sample came with metadata listing a de-identified subject ID, COVID-19 status, age in years and sex. The prospective study material was composed of cDNA or gDNA derived from T cells, B-cell-depleted T cells, or PBMCs. A freely available public database, intended as a resource for researchers studying the immune response to SARS-CoV-2, is where the repertoires were released. HLA class I and class II types, where available, came from metadata supplied by the sample provider rather than from assay-based typing. Samples were obtained from the ongoing ImmuneRACE study (first 160 participants) and from about 1,300 subjects provided by 6 global collaborators. The dataset comprised deeply sampled blood TCRbeta repertoires from subjects exposed to, actively infected with, or recovered from COVID-19. Study-level results and caveats: The amount of clinical and demographic metadata varied by source and participant and was provided uncurated.

Ends trimmed: V by 7 bases, J by 6 bases; bases unmatched to a gene: 8. The germline V gene (reference sequence) gives CDR1 as SEHNR and CDR2 as FQNEAQ. The CDR3 starts with the cysteine, ends with the phenylalanine, and has 13 residues. The entry retains the CDR3 DNA only, 39 bases that are in frame from base 1. Details on this clone: The clone's antigen remains unknown. No base quality information exists; no much larger clone differs at one position.

Each collaborating institution followed its own protocols to collect whole blood in K2EDTA tubes. For TCRbeta analysis, collaborator samples were shipped as frozen whole blood, as isolated PBMCs, or as DNA extracted from either sample type. TCRbeta CDR3 regions were amplified from genomic DNA by means of the immunoSEQ Assay, a bias-controlled multiplex PCR. On the authors' methods: The number of nucleated cells in each sample was estimated from the amplification of reference gene primers within the assay. To quantify the absolute abundance of each unique TCRbeta CDR3 rearrangement, sequence reads were collapsed and filtered. For each sample, productive Simpson clonality was calculated as the square root of Simpson's diversity index over productive rearrangements. TCRdb holds this immuneACCESS table with in-frame rearrangements only. Some clones are missing; in checked studies, unresolved V genes explain under half, and the rest has no known cause. V and J calls plus clone size are reproduced from that table; the DNA served to infer D and trimming. For this sample the table gives 300,000 to 400,000 clones, of which around four fifths were detected only once. 2.5% to 3% of the sample goes to the ten largest clones.

The chain employs TRBV7-9 and TRBJ2-7; 8 central nucleotides agree with TRBD2. The specimen was peripheral blood. This clonotype was obtained from a man aged 25-40 years with active or convalescent COVID-19. The CDR3 region has the sequence CASIPPGGSEQYF. The nucleotide sequence is TGTGCCAGCATCCCGCCGGGGGGGTCCGAGCAGTACTTC.